This paragraph reports one T cell receptor beta chain. V lost 5 bases and J lost 5; bases outside the gene matches: 13. The CDR3 extends over 18 amino acids. Germline loops: CDR1 SGHNT, CDR2 YENEEA. The source of the sample is a study of OX40 agonist ivuxolimab in advanced cancers. The overall study: The study gave patients intravenous ivuxolimab at 0.01 to 10 mg/kg every 2 weeks. Partial responses were observed in three patients, of whom one had hepatocellular carcinoma and two had cutaneous melanoma.

TCRdb keeps only in-frame clones here, not all; method: immunoSEQ multiplex PCR. The sample records roughly 76,000 clones, around 80% being singletons. The source of this sequence is an adult with an advanced solid tumor such as melanoma, head and neck, liver or kidney cancer. Material: CD4+ or CD8+ T cells sorted from blood, obtained in a trial of the OX40 agonist ivuxolimab. J is TRBJ2-5 and V is TRBV11-3; 14 bases map to TRBD2. The CDR3 here is CASSPGTSGGWASETQYF. The CDR3 region has the DNA TGTGCCAGCAGCCCGGGGACTAGCGGGGGCTGGGCGTCGGAGACCCAGTACTTC.